The source of this TCR beta chain is a study of regulatory T cells in long-lasting Graves disease (dated by TCRdb to the early 2020s). As for the study more broadly: Persistent Graves' disease was defined as persistently positive TSH receptor autoantibodies together with antithyroid drug treatment for over 5 years. Patients with persistent Graves' disease were compared with patients with newly diagnosed Graves' disease using TCR sequencing and RNA sequencing of peripheral blood. The study was conducted in China and was registered as a clinical trial. A total of around 35 samples were covered by TCR sequencing, comprising some 13 persistent and around 20 newly diagnosed Graves' disease patients. Antithyroid drugs had been taken for approximately ten years on average by persistent Graves' disease patients in the clinical cohort.

Turning to this clonotype: This clone's antigen is unknown. No base quality information exists; no much larger clone differs at one position.

The meaning of the sample's time point label: persistent/refractory GD, antithyroid drugs over 5 years with positive TRAb. For both TCR sequencing and RNA sequencing, RNA was extracted from PBMCs in TRIzol. The diagnosis of Graves' disease followed American Thyroid Association guidelines. Patients for the study were recruited at an endocrinology department in Xi'an, China. Each patient gave about 9.1 milliliters of peripheral blood, collected in an EDTA anticoagulant tube. Ficoll Paque Plus density gradient separation was used to isolate PBMCs, and no additional T cell sorting was done. RNA quality was checked with an Agilent 2100 Bioanalyzer and agarose gel, and concentration with a NanoDrop 2000. The library was produced with multiplex PCR. The listed sequencing device is Illumina HiSeq 4000. iRepertoire HTBI primers and Arm-PCR amplification of CDR3 regions were used to construct TCR beta libraries. PCR products were gel purified before sequencing. On the study's bioinformatics: A total of fewer than 70 TRBV and 14 TRBJ segments were identified across samples and were used for gene usage analysis of CDR3 amino acid clonotypes. COPE and FqMerger were used to merge filtered high-quality paired reads into contigs. BLAST was used to align contigs to the IMGT TRBV, TRBD and TRBJ reference genes, and CDR3 was defined following IMGT. Any clonotype with a frequency above 0.1% was classified as a highly expanded clone. Repertoire diversity was measured by Shannon entropy, and V-J evenness by the Gini coefficient. Public clonotypes were defined as clonotypes shared by more than one individual. TCRdb's own reprocessing of the public reads used fastp at Q25 and MiXCR and kept productive beta chains. Rows merge per CDR3 protein into single entries with the most common DNA and genes. The V and J calls shown here were made by TCRdb, not taken from the authors' results. This sample comprises about 420,000 distinct CDR3 sequences, about 20% of them detected only once. 26% of the sample comes from the top ten.

The germline V gene (reference sequence) supplies CDR1 MNHEY and CDR2 SMNVEV. The CDR3 covers 15 residues, taking in both the cysteine and the phenylalanine. The sequence is cut down to CDR3 DNA, 45 bases in frame from base 1. Clipping removes 6 bases from V and 11 bases from J, with 18 as the unmatched junction base count. Overall study results and their limits: Only the TCR beta chain was sequenced and analyzed. The small sample size was acknowledged by the authors as a limitation that may reduce accuracy. Only peripheral blood was studied, because thyroid tissue, the primary lesion, was inaccessible. Persistent patients shared more public clonotypes among themselves (around 2,500) than newly diagnosed patients did (about 970). TRBV28, TRBJ1-2 and TRBJ2-5 were preferentially used in persistent disease, while TRBV20-1 and TRBJ2-1 were favored in newly diagnosed disease. Compared with newly diagnosed patients, persistent Graves' disease patients had lower TCR Shannon entropy and fewer highly expanded clones, which suggests clonal expansion.

Sequenced material: peripheral blood mononuclear cells (PBMCs), taken when the disease was refractory, from a patient treated with antithyroid drugs. The chain couples TRBV27 to TRBJ1-1; TRBD1 aligns with 7 central bases. The sequence derives from a female donor with Graves disease. The DNA sequence reads TGTGCCAGCAGATCCCGCTTTGGACAGGCGGAGAGGGCTTTCTTT. This yields the protein CASRSRFGQAERAFF.